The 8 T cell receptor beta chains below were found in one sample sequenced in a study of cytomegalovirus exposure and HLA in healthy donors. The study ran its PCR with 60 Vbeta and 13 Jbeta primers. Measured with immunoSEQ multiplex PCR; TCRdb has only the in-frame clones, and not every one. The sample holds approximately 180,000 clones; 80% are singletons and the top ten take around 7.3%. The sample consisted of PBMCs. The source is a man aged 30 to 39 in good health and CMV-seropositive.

CDR3 loop: CASSIGGGFPNTGELFF. Here the CDR3 DNA reads TGTGCCAGTAGTATAGGCGGGGGCTTCCCCAACACCGGGGAGCTGTTTTTT. V and J are TRBV19 and TRBJ2-2; possible D gene TRBD2, 7 bases. Trimming removed 1 base at V and 2 bases at J, with 14 bases between. The germline CDR1 and CDR2 sequences are LNHDA and SQIVND (reference sequence). The CDR3 runs to 17 residues.

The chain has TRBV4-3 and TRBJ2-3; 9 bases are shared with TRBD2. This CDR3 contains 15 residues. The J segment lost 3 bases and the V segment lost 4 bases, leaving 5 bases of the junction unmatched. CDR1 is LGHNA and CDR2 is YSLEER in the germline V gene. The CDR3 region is CASSRRGGATDTQYF. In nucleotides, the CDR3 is TGCGCCAGCAGCCGGCGCGGGGGGGCGACAGATACGCAGTATTTT.

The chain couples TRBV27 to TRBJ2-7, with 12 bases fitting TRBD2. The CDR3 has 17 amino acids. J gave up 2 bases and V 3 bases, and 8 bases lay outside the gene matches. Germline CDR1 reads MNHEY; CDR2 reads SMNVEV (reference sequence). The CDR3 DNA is TGTGCCAGCAGTTTCCTAACTAGCGGGGGGACTACCTACGAGCAGTACTTC. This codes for CASSFLTSGGTTYEQYF.

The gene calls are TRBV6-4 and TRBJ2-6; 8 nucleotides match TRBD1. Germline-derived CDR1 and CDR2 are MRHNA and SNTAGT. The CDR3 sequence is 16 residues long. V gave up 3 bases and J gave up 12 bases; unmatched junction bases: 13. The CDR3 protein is CASSERPGQDSSVLTF. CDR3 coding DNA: TGTGCCAGCAGTGAACGACCGGGACAGGATTCTAGCGTCCTGACTTTC.

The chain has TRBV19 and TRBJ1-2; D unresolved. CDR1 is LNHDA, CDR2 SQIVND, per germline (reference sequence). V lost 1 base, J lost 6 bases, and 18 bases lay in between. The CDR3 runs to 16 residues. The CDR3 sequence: CASSIALGLLKDGYTF. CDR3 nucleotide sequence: TGTGCCAGTAGTATAGCACTCGGACTCCTTAAGGATGGCTACACCTTC.

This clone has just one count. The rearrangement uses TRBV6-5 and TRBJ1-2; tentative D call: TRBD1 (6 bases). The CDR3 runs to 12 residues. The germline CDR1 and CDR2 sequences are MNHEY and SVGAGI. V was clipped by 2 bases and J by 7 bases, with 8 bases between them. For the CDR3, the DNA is TGTGCCAGCAGTTACCCCAGGGGTGGCTACACCTTC. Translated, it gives CASSYPRGGYTF.

The CDR3 DNA sequence: TGCAGTGCGAATACAGGGCATGGCTACACCTTC. It codes for CSANTGHGYTF. The rearrangement uses TRBV20-1 and TRBJ1-2; possible D gene TRBD1, 6 bases. The CDR3 contains 11 residues. The V end was cut by 6 bases, the J end by 6 bases, with 11 bases between. Germline CDR1 DFQATT, CDR2 SNEGSKA (reference sequence).

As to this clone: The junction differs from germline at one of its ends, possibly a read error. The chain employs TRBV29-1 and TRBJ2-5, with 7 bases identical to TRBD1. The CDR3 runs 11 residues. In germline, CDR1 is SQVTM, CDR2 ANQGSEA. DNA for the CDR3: TGCAGCTTTGACAGGGCGGAGACCCAGTACTTC. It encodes CSFDRAETQYF.